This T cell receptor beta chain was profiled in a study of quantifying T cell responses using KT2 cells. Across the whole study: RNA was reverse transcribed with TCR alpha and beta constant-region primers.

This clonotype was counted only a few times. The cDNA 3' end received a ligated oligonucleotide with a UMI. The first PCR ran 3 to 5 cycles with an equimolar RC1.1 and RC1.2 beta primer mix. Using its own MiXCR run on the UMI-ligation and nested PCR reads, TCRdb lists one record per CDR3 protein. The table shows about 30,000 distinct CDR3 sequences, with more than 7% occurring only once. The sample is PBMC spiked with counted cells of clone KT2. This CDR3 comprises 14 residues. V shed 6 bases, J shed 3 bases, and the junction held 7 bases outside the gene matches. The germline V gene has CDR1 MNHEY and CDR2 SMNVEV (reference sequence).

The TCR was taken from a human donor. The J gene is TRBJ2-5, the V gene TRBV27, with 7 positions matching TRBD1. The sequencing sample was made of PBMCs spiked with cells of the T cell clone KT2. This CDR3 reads CASSPRDRKETQYF. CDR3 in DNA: TGTGCCAGCAGCCCCCGGGACAGAAAAGAGACCCAGTACTTC.